One and the same sample provided the 9 T cell receptor beta chains below, sequenced in a study of CD8+CD57+ T cells in acquired aplastic anemia. The template used for profiling TCR beta VDJ and CDR3 was genomic DNA. TCRdb reanalysed the reads using MiXCR and keeps one entry per CDR3 protein. Among 90,000 to 150,000 distinct CDR3 sequences, 50% to 70% were seen once, and the ten largest hold roughly 30%. The authors sequenced patients whose flow cytometry had shown CD8+CD57+ cell expansion. Sequencing was performed on sorted CD4+, CD8+, or CD8+CD57+ T cells (not recorded which) from PBMCs. The receptors here all came from a human donor with aplastic anemia.

This clonotype was observed once. An end of the junction differs from the germline gene, which may be a read error. The genes are TRBV20-1 and TRBJ2-3; D uncertain. The CDR3 consists of 12 residues. CDR1 is DFQATT, CDR2 SNEGSKA, per germline (reference sequence). In nucleotides, the CDR3 is TGCGGTGCTAGAGGCGTGACAGATACGCAGTATTTT. This gives the protein CGARGVTDTQYF.

The chain couples TRBV4-3 to TRBJ1-2; maybe TRBD1 (5 bases). The germline V and J ends were trimmed by 1 base and 7 bases, with 13 bases remaining between them. Germline values: CDR1 LGHNA, CDR2 YSLEER. This CDR3 contains 14 residues. The CDR3 sequence: CASSQVRQGRGYTF. CDR3 nucleotide sequence: TGCGCCAGCAGCCAAGTTCGCCAGGGCCGTGGCTACACCTTC.

The V gene is TRBV15, the J gene TRBJ2-6; D gene uncertain. Germline values: CDR1 LNHNV, CDR2 YYDKDF (reference sequence). The CDR3 runs to 17 residues. Trimming took 3 bases from V and 4 from J, leaving 16 bases between them. CDR3 sequence: CATSSQGAESGANVLTF. Here the CDR3 DNA reads TGTGCCACCAGCAGCCAAGGTGCGGAGTCCGGGGCCAACGTCCTGACTTTC.

The chain employs TRBV2 and TRBJ2-7, with unresolved D. The germline V gene encodes CDR1 SNHLY and CDR2 FYNNEI. V lost 3 bases and J 0 bases, leaving 12 bases between the germline ends. This CDR3 is 15 amino acids long. The CDR3 reads CASSDRTVSSYEQYF. CDR3 bases: TGTGCCAGCAGTGACCGGACGGTGAGCTCCTACGAGCAGTACTTC.

This chain joins TRBV19 and TRBJ1-6; D is unclear. The CDR3 length is 13 residues. Germline V CDR1 and CDR2: LNHDA, SQIVND (reference sequence). The V gene lost 2 bases and the J gene lost 10 bases, with 9 bases spanning the gap. CDR3 in DNA: TGTGCCAGTAGTATAAATCCCGAATCACCCCTCCACTTT. It specifies CASSINPESPLHF. The complete variable domain, with remaining parts taken from reference TRBV19 and TRBJ1-6, reads DGGITQSPKYLFRKEGQNVTLSCEQNLNHDAMYWYRQDPGQGLRLIYYSQIVNDFQKGDIAEGYSVSREKKESFPLTVTSAQKNPTAFYLCASSINPESPLHFGNGTRLTVT.

V and J are TRBV28 and TRBJ1-4, with D possibly matching TRBD1 (6 bases). Germline V lookup: CDR1 MDHEN, CDR2 SYDVKM. Between the trimmed V and J ends, which lost 6 bases and 11 bases, there was a span of 25 bases. CDR3 length equals 16 residues. The CDR3 nucleotides are TGTGCCAGCAGCTACACCCCGGACAGCTTACAGGAGAAACTGTTTTTT. It is translated as CASSYTPDSLQEKLFF.

V gene TRBV7-2 combines with J gene TRBJ2-5; D gene uncertain. Germline CDR1 is SGHTA and CDR2 is FQGNSA. The CDR3 consists of 14 residues. Trimming took 5 bases from V and 5 from J, leaving 15 bases between them. CDR3 loop: CASSVRLFRETQYF. CDR3 DNA: TGTGCCAGCAGCGTACGGTTATTCAGGGAGACCCAGTACTTC.

The chain joins TRBV2 to TRBJ2-7; tentative D call: TRBD2 (5 bases). V gave up 8 bases and J gave up 6 bases, with 11 bases separating them. The CDR3 covers 11 residues. Germline values: CDR1 SNHLY, CDR2 FYNNEI. Written as DNA, the CDR3 is TGTGCCAGCGGGAGACGTAGCGAGCAGTACTTC. Residues: CASGRRSEQYF. Looking up the rest from reference TRBV2 and TRBJ2-7 gives the full variable domain: EPEVTQTPSHQVTQMGQEVILRCVPISNHLYFYWYRQILGQKVEFLVSFYNNEISEKSEIFDDQFSVERPDGSNFTLKIRSTKLEDSAMYFCASGRRSEQYFGPGTRLTVT.

The chain carries TRBV13 and TRBJ2-7; 10 positions match TRBD1. Trimming cost V 7 bases and J 3 bases; bases outside gene matches: 6. The CDR3 runs to 14 residues. Germline values: CDR1 PRHDT, CDR2 FYEKMQ (reference sequence). The DNA of the CDR3 is TGTGCCAGCATCGGCAGGGACAGGGGCTACGAGCAGTACTTC. Amino acid sequence: CASIGRDRGYEQYF.